This T cell receptor beta chain comes out of a study of blood T cell repertoires in COVID-19. Study information: PBMCs, B-cell-depleted T cells, or T cells were the source of the cDNA or gDNA that made up the material.

Produced via immunoSEQ multiplex PCR; TCRdb's table is partial and in-frame only. The table has 43,000 or so clones, around 90% seen once. The germline V and J ends were trimmed by 5 bases and 2 bases, with 19 bases remaining between them. CDR1 is LNHDA and CDR2 is SQIVND in the germline V gene (reference sequence). This CDR3 has 17 amino acids. This clonotype was sampled from an elderly woman with active COVID-19. Sequenced material: peripheral blood. The chain joins TRBV19 to TRBJ2-1; D may be TRBD2 (6 bases). The CDR3 protein is CASSPRAGTVTYNEQFF. The DNA for the CDR3 is TGTGCCAGTAGTCCTCGGGCCGGGACTGTCACCTACAATGAGCAGTTCTTC.